The 30 T cell receptor beta chains below come from one sample, sequenced in a study of regulatory T cells in long-lasting Graves disease. The TCR beta library used iRepertoire HTBI primers with Arm-PCR amplification of CDR3. TCRdb reanalysed the multiplex PCR reads using MiXCR and keeps one entry per CDR3 protein. The table shows more than 450,000 distinct CDR3 sequences, with about a sixth occurring only once. Time point meaning: newly diagnosed GD, antithyroid drugs for less than 3 months. TCR sequences were obtained from RNA taken from PBMCs. This same sample was also taken into another study, of T cells in Graves' hyperthyroidism and ophthalmopathy.

The sequencing used peripheral blood mononuclear cells (PBMCs), collected at new diagnosis, from a patient treated with antithyroid drugs. The receptor source for this set is a man in his forties with Graves disease.

This clonotype was detected ten times or more. The V and J genes are TRBV3-1 and TRBJ2-3; a weak D match, TRBD2 (5 bases). This CDR3 is 15 amino acids long. Per the germline V gene, CDR1 is LGHDT and CDR2 is YNNKEL (reference sequence). The germline V and J ends were trimmed by 4 bases and 4 bases, with 15 bases remaining between them. This CDR3 is CASSPSPERADTQYF. CDR3 nucleotide sequence: TGTGCCAGCAGCCCTAGCCCGGAGAGGGCAGATACGCAGTATTTT.

The gene calls are TRBV3-1 and TRBJ1-2, with D tentatively TRBD1 (6 bases). Trimming cost V 1 base and J 6 bases, with 9 bases left between them. The CDR3 is 13 residues long. Germline V lookup: CDR1 LGHDT, CDR2 YNNKEL (reference sequence). The CDR3 is CASSQGTVHGYTF. CDR3 sequence (DNA): TGTGCCAGCAGCCAAGGGACAGTCCATGGCTACACCTTC.

J is TRBJ1-5 and V is TRBV12-5, with D possibly TRBD1 on 6 matching bases. V was shortened by 4 bases and J by 0 bases, with 13 bases between the two germline ends. This CDR3 region has 16 residues. CDR1 and CDR2 (germline): LGHNT, FRNRAP. CDR3 bases: TGTGCTAGTGGTTCCTCGGACAGCTATAGCAATCAGCCCCAGCATTTT. Amino acids: CASGSSDSYSNQPQHF.

This clonotype appeared a few times. The genes are TRBV5-1 and TRBJ2-3, with a weak D call TRBD1 (6 bases). This CDR3 comprises 16 residues. V lost 3 bases, J lost 4 bases, and 18 bases lay in between. In germline, CDR1 is SGHRS, CDR2 YFSETQ. For the CDR3, the DNA is TGCGCCAGCAGCTCGTCATCTGACAGGCGATCAGATACGCAGTATTTT. It yields the protein CASSSSSDRRSDTQYF.

This clonotype was found many times. The CDR3: CASSFRDSQETQYF. CDR3 coding DNA: TGTGCCAGCAGCTTCCGGGACAGCCAAGAGACCCAGTACTTC. The chain joins TRBV7-9 to TRBJ2-5; 7 bases map to TRBD1. Germline loops: CDR1 SEHNR, CDR2 FQNEAQ (reference sequence). The CDR3 is 14 residues long. Trimming took 3 bases from V and 1 from J; bases not matched to a gene: 2.

This clonotype was observed many times. The chain employs TRBV20-1 and TRBJ1-5; 7 positions agree with TRBD1. J gave up 4 bases and V 5 bases, and 5 bases lay outside the gene matches. Germline CDR1 reads DFQATT; CDR2 reads SNEGSKA (reference sequence). This CDR3 is 13 amino acids long. The CDR3 DNA reads as TGCAGTGCTGGAGGGACAGTTAATCAGCCCCAGCATTTT. This gives the protein CSAGGTVNQPQHF.

This clonotype has at least ten counts. The CDR3 DNA is TGCAGTGCTCCCGAGGGCGGGGGATATGGCTACACCTTC. It yields the protein CSAPEGGGYGYTF. The chain has TRBV20-1 and TRBJ1-2, with a possible D match to TRBD1 (5 bases). V was shortened by 5 bases and J by 5 bases, with 15 bases between the two germline ends. CDR1 is DFQATT, CDR2 SNEGSKA, per germline (reference sequence). The CDR3 spans 13 residues.

The table lists this clonotype with many counts. Written as DNA, the CDR3 is TGTGCCATCAGCGGGATCCCCTACGAGCAGTACTTC. Protein product: CAISGIPYEQYF. The chain recombines TRBV10-3 with TRBJ2-7, with D possibly being TRBD2 (5 bases). Germline assignment: CDR1 ENHRY and CDR2 SYGVKD. The V end was cut by 6 bases, the J end by 2 bases, with 8 bases between. The CDR3 consists of 12 residues.

This clonotype was counted at least ten times. For the CDR3, the DNA is TGTGCCAGCAGCTTACTTAGCGCAAACACAGATACGCAGTATTTT. Protein: CASSLLSANTDTQYF. The chain links TRBV7-3 to TRBJ2-3; TRBD2 is a possible D gene (5 bases). Germline CDR1 SGHTA, CDR2 FQGTGA. V was pared by 2 bases and J by 2 bases, with 11 bases between. This CDR3 has 15 residues.

This clonotype was seen at least ten times. The chain joins TRBV6-1 to TRBJ2-2; D unresolved. This CDR3 is 17 amino acids long. Looked up from germline, CDR1 is MNHNS and CDR2 is SASEGT. The V end was cut by 6 bases, the J end by 1 base, with 18 bases between. CDR3 residues: CASRGRTTSLNTGELFF. The CDR3 DNA is TGTGCCAGCAGAGGACGAACCACCTCACTGAACACCGGGGAGCTGTTTTTT.

The J gene is TRBJ2-1, the V gene TRBV7-2; 8 bases align to TRBD1. This CDR3 has 14 amino acids. Trimming cost V 2 bases and J 5 bases; bases outside gene matches: 2. Germline assignment: CDR1 SGHTA and CDR2 FQGNSA. CDR3 DNA sequence: TGTGCCAGCAGCTTAAGACAGGGGAACAATGAGCAGTTCTTC. It encodes CASSLRQGNNEQFF. The whole variable domain, filled in from reference TRBV7-2 and TRBJ2-1, reads GAGVSQSPSNKVTEKGKDVELRCDPISGHTALYWYRQSLGQGLEFLIYFQGNSAPDKSGLPSDRFSAERTGGSVSTLTIQRTQQEDSAVYLCASSLRQGNNEQFFGPGTRLTVL.

J is TRBJ1-1 and V is TRBV10-2; possible D gene TRBD1, 5 bases. The CDR3 runs 14 residues. The V and J ends lost 7 bases and 6 bases respectively, with 18 bases between them. Germline V gene lookup returns CDR1 WSHSY and CDR2 SAAADI. CDR3 in DNA: TGCGCCAGCACCCCCGGCGGGGGAGAGGCTGAAGCTTTCTTT. Translated, it gives CASTPGGGEAEAFF.

This clonotype was recorded many times. This rearrangement joins TRBV20-1 to TRBJ2-3; a weak D match, TRBD2 (5 bases). V was clipped by 5 bases and J by 0 bases, with 18 bases between them. CDR3 length: 16 residues. The germline gives CDR1 DFQATT, CDR2 SNEGSKA (reference sequence). CDR3 region: CSAAGIARTSTDTQYF. The CDR3 nucleotides are TGCAGTGCTGCCGGAATAGCGCGGACTAGCACAGATACGCAGTATTTT.

The rearrangement joins TRBV20-1 to TRBJ2-5; 12 bases are shared with TRBD1. The CDR3 is made up of 15 amino acids. CDR1 and CDR2 (germline): DFQATT, SNEGSKA (reference sequence). Trimming at V came to 3 bases and at J to 5 bases, leaving 7 bases not matched to a gene. CDR3 amino acids: CSASPGQGAGETQYF. The CDR3 DNA follows: TGCAGTGCTAGTCCGGGACAGGGGGCGGGTGAGACCCAGTACTTC.

This clonotype has just a few counts. This chain joins TRBV12-3 or TRBV12-4 and TRBJ1-5; 8 nucleotides agree with TRBD1. The CDR3 is 16 amino acids. With 4 bases clipped from V and 0 bases from J, the junction kept 5 bases outside the gene matches. The CDR3 loop reads CASSSGDRLSNQPQHF. Written as DNA, the CDR3 is TGTGCCAGCAGTTCAGGGGACAGGCTTAGCAATCAGCCCCAGCATTTT.

This clonotype was seen more than once but under ten times. The genes are TRBV29-1 and TRBJ1-1; 11 nucleotides align to TRBD1. The CDR3 covers 13 residues. The V and J ends lost 6 bases and 6 bases, in that order; junction bases with no gene match: 6. Per germline, CDR1 SQVTM and CDR2 ANQGSEA. CDR3 sequence reads: CSVTGTGGSEAFF. Written as DNA, the CDR3 is TGCAGCGTAACCGGGACAGGGGGTTCTGAAGCTTTCTTT.

The rearrangement uses TRBV5-1 and TRBJ2-5, with D possibly being TRBD1 or TRBD2 (5 bases each). Germline V CDR1 and CDR2: SGHRS, YFSETQ. Trimming shortened V by 0 bases and J by 4 bases, and 22 bases separated the two germline ends. The CDR3 loop spans 18 amino acids. The CDR3 here is CASSLAWRPNRGGETQYF. CDR3 in DNA: TGCGCCAGCAGCTTGGCCTGGCGTCCAAACCGTGGGGGAGAGACCCAGTACTTC.

This clonotype occurred many times. The chain recombines TRBV28 with TRBJ1-2; D gene ambiguous. Trimming left V 5 bases short and J 2 bases short, with 6 bases between. Per germline, CDR1 MDHEN and CDR2 SYDVKM. The CDR3 sequence is 12 residues long. The CDR3 protein is CASSPENYGYTF. The CDR3 DNA sequence: TGTGCCAGCAGTCCTGAGAACTATGGCTACACCTTC.

At least ten counts were recorded for this clonotype. The CDR3: CASSLVGGPTEAFF. CDR3 nucleotides: TGCGCCAGCAGCTTGGTGGGAGGGCCCACTGAAGCTTTCTTT. V gene TRBV5-1 combines with J gene TRBJ1-1; D call uncertain. CDR3 length: 14 residues. CDR1 is SGHRS and CDR2 is YFSETQ in the germline V gene. The ends were cut back, 0 bases at V and 4 bases at J, with 10 bases in the middle.

Comment on this clonotype: A much larger clone sits a single nucleotide away, making a read error possible. The rearrangement links TRBV2 to TRBJ2-2; a possible D gene is TRBD1 (5 bases). Trimming cost V 1 base and J 3 bases, with 12 bases left between them. From germline, CDR1 is SNHLY and CDR2 FYNNEI. The CDR3 is 16 residues long. CDR3 nucleotide sequence: TGTGCCAGCAGTGAAGTGAAGGGGCTAGACACCGGGGAGCTGTTTTTT. It is translated as CASSEVKGLDTGELFF.

This chain connects TRBV12-3 or TRBV12-4 to TRBJ2-3; 9 nucleotides align to TRBD1. The CDR3 is made up of 16 amino acids. Unmatched junction bases numbered 10, after V lost 5 bases and J lost 4 bases. DNA of the CDR3: TGTGCCAGCAGTCCCGCCAGGACAGGGGATCCAGATACGCAGTATTTT. Protein product: CASSPARTGDPDTQYF.

This clonotype was observed a few times. The chain combines TRBV28 with TRBJ1-1; 7 nucleotides match TRBD1. J was trimmed by 2 bases and V by 3 bases; bases with no gene match: 12. The CDR3 totals 17 residues. Germline V gene data show CDR1 as MDHEN and CDR2 as SYDVKM. The CDR3 loop reads CASSFLEGARVNTEAFF. CDR3 nucleotide sequence: TGTGCCAGCAGTTTCTTAGAGGGGGCGCGGGTTAACACTGAAGCTTTCTTT. Full variable domain (rest looked up from reference TRBV28 and TRBJ1-1): DVKVTQSSRYLVKRTGEKVFLECVQDMDHENMFWYRQDPGLGLRLIYFSYDVKMKEKGDIPEGYSVSREKKERFSLILESASTNQTSMYLCASSFLEGARVNTEAFFGQGTRLTVV.

This clonotype was observed a handful of times. J is TRBJ1-1 and V is TRBV29-1; D may be TRBD1 (5 bases). This CDR3 contains 13 residues. Trimming cost V 3 bases and J 3 bases, with 11 bases left between them. Per germline, CDR1 SQVTM and CDR2 ANQGSEA. CDR3 region: CSVEKGFDTEAFF. CDR3 coding DNA: TGCAGCGTTGAGAAGGGGTTCGACACTGAAGCTTTCTTT. Filled out from reference TRBV29-1 and TRBJ1-1, the complete variable domain reads SAVISQKPSRDICQRGTSLTIQCQVDSQVTMMFWYRQQPGQSLTLIATANQGSEATYESGFVIDKFPISRPNLTFSTLTVSNMSPEDSSIYLCSVEKGFDTEAFFGQGTRLTVV.

This clonotype was counted at least ten times. The rearrangement links TRBV5-1 to TRBJ2-1; possibly TRBD1 for D (6 bases). V dropped 3 bases and J dropped 0 bases, with 10 bases sitting between them. Germline loops: CDR1 SGHRS, CDR2 YFSETQ. This CDR3 region has 15 residues. The CDR3 sequence: CASSWTESSYNEQFF. CDR3 nucleotide sequence: TGCGCCAGCAGCTGGACAGAGAGCTCCTACAATGAGCAGTTCTTC.

This clonotype has just a few counts. The CDR3 nucleotides are TGTGCCAGCAGCTTGGATGTCCAGAACGAGCAGTACTTC. This codes for CASSLDVQNEQYF. The chain joins TRBV5-6 to TRBJ2-7; D is unresolved. Trimming removed 0 bases at V and 5 bases at J, with 9 bases between. There are 13 residues in the CDR3. Germline CDR1 SGHDT, CDR2 YYEEEE. The whole variable domain, filled in from reference TRBV5-6 and TRBJ2-7, reads DAGVTQSPTHLIKTRGQQVTLRCSPKSGHDTVSWYQQALGQGPQFIFQYYEEEERQRGNFPDRFSGHQFPNYSSELNVNALLLGDSALYLCASSLDVQNEQYFGPGTRLTVT.

This clonotype occurred many times. The chain couples TRBV6-1 to TRBJ1-5; TRBD1 matches 9 bases. The CDR3 consists of 14 residues. Germline lookup yields CDR1 MNHNS and CDR2 SASEGT. V lost 6 bases to trimming and J lost 3 bases; unmatched junction nucleotides: 3. The CDR3 DNA reads as TGTGCCAGCAGGGGGACAGGGAACAATCAGCCCCAGCATTTT. Its translation: CASRGTGNNQPQHF.

About this clonotype itself: A read error may explain this, as a much larger clone is one base away. This sequence joins TRBV29-1 and TRBJ1-1; D call uncertain. The length of the CDR3 is 12 residues. Looked up from germline, CDR1 is SQVTM and CDR2 is ANQGSEA. Between the trimmed V and J ends, which lost 7 bases and 5 bases, there was a span of 14 bases. The CDR3 reads CSGDIEGTEAFF. The CDR3 DNA reads TGCAGCGGAGACATCGAGGGAACTGAAGCTTTCTTT.

CDR3 nucleotide sequence: TGTGCCAGCAGTTTCTCGGGACACGGTACAGATACGCAGTATTTT. Its protein product is CASSFSGHGTDTQYF. The chain links TRBV12-3 or TRBV12-4 to TRBJ2-3, with D possibly matching TRBD1 (6 bases). This CDR3 region has 15 residues. Trimming pared 3 bases from V and 3 bases from J, leaving 13 bases between.

This rearrangement joins TRBV19 to TRBJ1-1; 7 bases are a match to TRBD1. CDR1 and CDR2 (germline): LNHDA, SQIVND (reference sequence). The CDR3 is 14 residues long. The V gene end was trimmed by 6 bases and the J gene end by 2 bases; junction bases not matched to a gene: 6. The CDR3, as DNA: TGTGCCAGTAGACTCGGGACAGATAACACTGAAGCTTTCTTT. It translates to CASRLGTDNTEAFF. The full variable domain, its missing parts supplied by reference TRBV19 and TRBJ1-1, is DGGITQSPKYLFRKEGQNVTLSCEQNLNHDAMYWYRQDPGQGLRLIYYSQIVNDFQKGDIAEGYSVSREKKESFPLTVTSAQKNPTAFYLCASRLGTDNTEAFFGQGTRLTVV.

In this sample, this clonotype turned up once. This clone may be a read error of a much larger clone one base away. The chain links TRBV12-5 to TRBJ2-7; 10 bases agree with TRBD1. The J segment lost 3 bases and the V segment lost 5 bases, leaving 10 bases of the junction unmatched. Germline CDR1 is LGHNT and CDR2 is FRNRAP. CDR3 length: 16 amino acids. The CDR3 nucleotides are TGTGCTAGTGGTCCCGTCCCGGGACAGGGGAGCTACGAGCAGTACTTC. Amino acids: CASGPVPGQGSYEQYF. The full variable domain, with the rest looked up from reference TRBV12-5 and TRBJ2-7, is DARVTQTPRHKVTEMGQEVTMRCQPILGHNTVFWYRQTMMQGLELLAYFRNRAPLDDSGMPKDRFSAEMPDATLATLKIQPSEPRDSAVYFCASGPVPGQGSYEQYFGPGTRLTVT.